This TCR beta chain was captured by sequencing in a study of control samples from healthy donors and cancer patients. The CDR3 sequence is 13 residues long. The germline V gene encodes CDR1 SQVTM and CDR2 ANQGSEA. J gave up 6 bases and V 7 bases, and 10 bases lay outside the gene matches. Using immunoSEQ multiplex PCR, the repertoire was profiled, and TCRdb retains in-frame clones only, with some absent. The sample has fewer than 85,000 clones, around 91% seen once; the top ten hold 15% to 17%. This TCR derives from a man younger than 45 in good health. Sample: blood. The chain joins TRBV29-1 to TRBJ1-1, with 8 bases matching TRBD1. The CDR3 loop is CSAQGQAGPEAFF. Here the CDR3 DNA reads TGCAGCGCCCAGGGACAGGCGGGCCCTGAAGCTTTCTTT.